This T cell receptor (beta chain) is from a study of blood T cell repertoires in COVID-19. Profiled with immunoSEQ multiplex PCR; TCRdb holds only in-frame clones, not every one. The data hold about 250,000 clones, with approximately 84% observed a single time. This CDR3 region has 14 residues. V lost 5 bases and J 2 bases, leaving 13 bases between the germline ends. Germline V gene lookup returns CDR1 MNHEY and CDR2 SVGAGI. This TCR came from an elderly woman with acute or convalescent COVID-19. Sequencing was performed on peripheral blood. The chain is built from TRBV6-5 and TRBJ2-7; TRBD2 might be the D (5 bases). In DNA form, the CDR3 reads TGTGCCAGCAGTAGAGGGCTGAGGCCCTACGAGCAGTACTTC. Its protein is CASSRGLRPYEQYF.